This record concerns one T cell receptor beta chain sequence. This specimen comes from a study of cytomegalovirus exposure and HLA in healthy donors. At the level of the study: Early released data comprised about 85 million unique TCRs from HLA-typed donors.

Use of 60 Vbeta and 13 Jbeta primers characterized the PCR. Source study methods: Around 11 million shared chains were among approximately 80 million unique TCR beta chains counted in a later analysis. The method was immunoSEQ multiplex PCR; TCRdb's version includes in-frame clones alone and lacks a portion of them. The V and J calls and the clone size are those of that table, but D and trimming were determined from the DNA. The repertoire holds 150,000 to 160,000 clones, with approximately 79% as singletons. The length of the CDR3 is 14 residues. Trimming pared 5 bases from V and 5 bases from J, leaving 15 bases between. From germline, CDR1 is LNHDA and CDR2 SQIVND (reference sequence).

The V and J genes are TRBV19 and TRBJ2-5; D remains unclear. This clonotype was obtained from a woman aged 50 to 60 in good health and CMV-seropositive. Material: PBMCs. In nucleotides, the CDR3 is TGTGCCAGTAGTCAGGAACTCCGAAAGGAGACCCAGTACTTC. Its translation: CASSQELRKETQYF.